Listed below are T cell receptor beta chains from one sample, sequenced in a study of shared clonotypes between healthy human individuals. Method: immunoSEQ multiplex PCR; TCRdb's copy keeps in-frame clones and lacks some. The data contain about 550,000 clones, roughly 96% of them seen just once; the ten biggest clones take up 0.1% to 0.11%. Source material: naive CD8+ T cells sorted from blood. The source is a woman in her 30s in good health. Both conserved end residues are part of each CDR3. Rows give clone size only sometimes, using once, few, many, or a class for an expanded clone.

TRBV27	NA	TRBJ2-7	CASSLSASGIEQYF
TRBV6-1	NA	TRBJ1-1	CASQGESDTEAFF
TRBV19	NA	TRBJ2-1	CASSKGLPNNEQFF
TRBV6-1	NA	TRBJ1-1	CASRAGAGEAFF
TRBV6-5	NA	TRBJ2-2	CASSYMNTGELFF
TRBV7-6	few	TRBJ2-2	CASSSGLAGGSTGELFF
TRBV9	NA	TRBJ2-2	CASSGERTGELFF
TRBV15	NA	TRBJ2-3	CATSETPPTTDTQYF
TRBV19	NA	TRBJ2-7	CASSAGQYYEQYF
TRBV5-4	NA	TRBJ2-7	CASHPGGGPSYEQYF
TRBV27	NA	TRBJ2-1	CASSSTETYNEQFF
TRBV5-1	NA	TRBJ2-7	CASSIGTANYEQYF
TRBV5-1	NA	TRBJ2-7	CASSLGVNSYEQYF
TRBV7-3	NA	TRBJ1-1	CASSLSGRTTEAFF
TRBV13	NA	TRBJ2-5	CASSPRLAGDSQETQYF
TRBV29-1	NA	TRBJ1-1	CSVHDSSSEAFF
TRBV2	NA	TRBJ2-7	CASSGGRLYEQYF
TRBV5-4	NA	TRBJ1-1	CASSGSPNTEAFF
TRBV19	NA	TRBJ2-5	CASSTPGGETQYF
TRBV10-3	NA	TRBJ2-7	CAICDASLGQRGPYEQYF
TRBV7-9	NA	TRBJ2-1	CASSWGPSEQFF
TRBV28	NA	TRBJ2-2	CASTPPNTGELFF
TRBV19	NA	TRBJ2-7	CASSSGTGGYEQYF
TRBV10-2	NA	TRBJ1-2	CASSEEGSSYGYTF
TRBV6-5	NA	TRBJ1-2	CASSTAGIYGYTF
TRBV7-9	NA	TRBJ1-2	CASSLGQWGQPPHSYGYTF
TRBV5-4	NA	TRBJ1-1	CASSLYGRGRSTEAFF
TRBV28	once	TRBJ1-1	CASSFLDEAFF
TRBV6-1	NA	TRBJ2-3	CASRAGNTQYF
TRBV19	once	TRBJ2-7	CASSPPGGQKYEQYF
TRBV28	NA	TRBJ1-2	CASSYRGAHGYTF
TRBV6-5	NA	TRBJ2-2	CASSSGTVFPGELFF
TRBV5-6	NA	TRBJ2-7	CASSPSGTSGRLYEQYF
TRBV4-1	NA	TRBJ2-7	CASSQGGSYEQYF
TRBV29-1	NA	TRBJ2-2	CSVESTGGTGELFF
TRBV2	NA	TRBJ2-7	CASSGQESDEQYF
TRBV28	NA	TRBJ2-5	CASKVGVVQETQYF
TRBV4-2	NA	TRBJ2-3	CASSQVKAGGYLAPADTQYF
TRBV6-5	NA	TRBJ2-2	CASMAGLAGLELFF
TRBV2	NA	TRBJ1-3	CASYSRSGNTIYF
TRBV7-2	once	TRBJ2-2	CASSLPGANTGELFF
TRBV5-5	NA	TRBJ2-3	CASSLDPGLVDTQYF
TRBV28	NA	TRBJ2-7	CASSFGGQYEQYF
TRBV27	NA	TRBJ2-1	CASSLREATYNEQFF
TRBV27	NA	TRBJ2-2	CASSLMGTNTGELFF
TRBV9	NA	TRBJ1-2	CASSASGGSYGYTF
TRBV28	NA	TRBJ2-7	CATSGLSSYEQYF
TRBV19	NA	TRBJ1-5	CASSPGGNQPQHF
TRBV5-1	once	TRBJ1-1	CASSFGRGGPEAFF
TRBV28	NA	TRBJ2-2	CASSTGLADMGDTGELFF
TRBV7-8	NA	TRBJ2-5	CASSYLIAGGDNAVETQYF
TRBV4-1	NA	TRBJ2-7	CASSQPTSGSYEQYF
TRBV13	NA	TRBJ2-7	CASSLDGGDYEQYF
TRBV7-9	NA	TRBJ1-1	CASSLYGMNTEAFF
TRBV7-8	NA	TRBJ2-2	CASSLDFRGTPAGELFF